This TCR beta chain came from a study of shared clonotypes between healthy human individuals. Study-wide results and caveats: The naive CD4 repertoires of a handful of donors were compared, and 5% to 6.5% of clonotypes were shared.

Comment on this clone: No antigen is known for it.

V shed 1 base and J shed 7 bases, with 12 bases lying between them. This CDR3 has 14 residues. Germline CDR1 reads SGHTA; CDR2 reads FQGNSA. Caucasian adults living in Nashville, Tennessee, provided all samples. Investigators divided CD4+ cells into CD45RA+ naive and CD45RA-negative memory subsets. This table comes from immunoSEQ multiplex PCR, and its TCRdb copy is limited to in-frame clones, with some not included. The sample yields about 1,500,000 clones, approximately 97% seen once. The TCR sequence derives from a man aged 30-40 years in good health. The V and J genes are TRBV7-2 and TRBJ2-3; D perhaps matches TRBD1 (6 bases). The sequenced sample consisted of naive CD4+ T cells sorted from blood. Stated subset: CD45RA+ positively selected. CDR3 amino acids: CASSLDYGTYTQYF. For the CDR3, the DNA is TGTGCCAGCAGCTTAGACTACGGGACATATACGCAGTATTTT.